A single sample is the source of the 12 T cell receptor beta chains below, sequenced in a study of cytomegalovirus exposure and HLA in healthy donors. It was with 60 Vbeta and 13 Jbeta primers that the PCR ran. Using immunoSEQ multiplex PCR, the repertoire was profiled, and TCRdb retains in-frame clones only, with some absent. This sample has some 150,000 clones, with roughly 80% found just once. Sequencing was carried out using PBMCs. These receptors were collected from a woman aged 40 to 55 in good health and CMV-seropositive.

The rearrangement joins TRBV4-2 to TRBJ1-4; 7 bases agree with TRBD1. V was pared by 5 bases and J by 5 bases, with 8 bases of the junction left unmatched. This CDR3 contains 15 residues. Germline V gene sequence: CDR1 LGHNA, CDR2 YNFKEQ. CDR3 region: CASSYGTETNEKLFF. CDR3 coding DNA: TGTGCCAGCAGCTACGGGACAGAAACAAATGAAAAACTGTTTTTT.

The chain couples TRBV4-3 to TRBJ2-1, with a tentative D call TRBD2 (6 bases). V was shortened by 0 bases and J by 4 bases, with 13 bases between the two germline ends. The CDR3 extends over 16 amino acids. The germline V gene has CDR1 LGHNA and CDR2 YSLEER. CDR3 region: CASSQDLIAAYNEQFF. The CDR3 DNA sequence: TGCGCCAGCAGCCAAGATCTGATAGCGGCATACAATGAGCAGTTCTTC.

CDR3: CSAGVSGRAAYNEQFF. CDR3 bases: TGCAGCGCTGGGGTTAGCGGGAGGGCCGCCTACAATGAGCAGTTCTTC. This rearrangement joins TRBV29-1 to TRBJ2-1; TRBD2 matches at 11 bases. The CDR3 consists of 16 residues. With 7 bases clipped from V and 2 bases from J, the junction kept 10 bases outside the gene matches. Germline V lookup: CDR1 SQVTM, CDR2 ANQGSEA.

The chain combines TRBV7-8 with TRBJ2-2; TRBD1 matches at 7 bases. Per the germline V gene, CDR1 is SGHVS and CDR2 is FQNEAQ. The CDR3 consists of 15 residues. The V segment lost 5 bases and the J segment 5 bases; nucleotides outside the gene matches: 8. CDR3 protein: CASSDRQGVTGELFF. The CDR3 nucleotides read TGTGCCAGCAGCGACCGGCAGGGGGTTACCGGGGAGCTGTTTTTT.

The genes are TRBV27 and TRBJ2-2; no clear D. Trimming removed 5 bases from V and 6 bases from J, with 13 bases in between. This CDR3 is 14 amino acids long. Germline V gives CDR1 MNHEY, CDR2 SMNVEV (reference sequence). DNA of the CDR3: TGTGCCAGCAGTCCCCTAACGGCGGCCGGGGAGCTGTTTTTT. Encoded protein: CASSPLTAAGELFF.

This clone turned up a few times. The V and J genes are TRBV7-3 and TRBJ2-3; the match to TRBD2 covers 13 bases. Germline CDR1 and CDR2: SGHTA and FQGTGA. V was pared by 1 base and J by 0 bases, with 4 bases of the junction left unmatched. This CDR3 spans 18 amino acids. The CDR3 nucleotides are TGTGCCAGCAGCTTAATGGGGACTAGCGGGGCGAGCACAGATACGCAGTATTTT. Encoded protein: CASSLMGTSGASTDTQYF.

The V and J genes are TRBV27 and TRBJ2-3; 9 bases align to TRBD2. V shed 5 bases, J shed 5 bases, and the junction held 2 bases outside the gene matches. This CDR3 has 13 residues. Germline CDR1 and CDR2: MNHEY and SMNVEV (reference sequence). CDR3 DNA sequence: TGTGCCAGCAGTCTAGCGGGGCGAGATACGCAGTATTTT. This sequence encodes CASSLAGRDTQYF.

This chain links TRBV30 with TRBJ1-4, with D perhaps TRBD1 (6 bases). CDR3 length equals 14 residues. Germline V CDR1 and CDR2: GTSNPN, SVGIG (reference sequence). The V end was cut by 5 bases, the J end by 1 base, with 11 bases between. The CDR3 protein is CAWAPGVTNEKLFF. The CDR3 DNA sequence: TGTGCCTGGGCCCCAGGGGTAACTAATGAAAAACTGTTTTTT.

V and J are TRBV28 and TRBJ2-7, with D perhaps TRBD2 (5 bases). The CDR3 covers 12 residues. Germline loops: CDR1 MDHEN, CDR2 SYDVKM. With 2 bases removed from V and 3 bases from J, the gap between germline ends came to 5 bases. CDR3 residues: CASSLRGYEQYF. In nucleotides, the CDR3 is TGTGCCAGCAGTTTACGGGGCTACGAGCAGTACTTC.

The chain recombines TRBV4-3 with TRBJ1-6, with D hard to call. The CDR3 has 15 amino acids. CDR1 is LGHNA, CDR2 YSLEER, per germline. V lost 1 base to trimming and J lost 6 bases, with 10 bases between them. The CDR3 DNA is TGCGCCAGCAGCCAAGCGGCGGGAGCTAATTCACCCCTCCACTTT. Translation: CASSQAAGANSPLHF.

In this sample, this clone turned up a few times. The chain is built from TRBV6-1 and TRBJ1-4; the D is unclear. V gave up 7 bases and J gave up 7 bases, with 10 bases separating them. CDR3 length: 12 amino acids. CDR1 and CDR2 from the germline V gene are MNHNS and SASEGT. DNA for the CDR3: TGTGCCAGCAACGGGGTCGGTGAAAAACTGTTTTTT. Amino acids: CASNGVGEKLFF.

The chain employs TRBV19 and TRBJ1-4; 7 bases match TRBD1. CDR1 is LNHDA and CDR2 is SQIVND in the germline V gene (reference sequence). The CDR3 extends over 13 amino acids. Losses at the gene ends were 5 bases for V and 7 bases for J; bases not matched to a gene: 4. CDR3 DNA: TGTGCCAGTAGTCCGACAGGGTTTGAAAAACTGTTTTTT. This sequence encodes CASSPTGFEKLFF.